These 3 T cell receptor beta chains were sequenced from one sample in a study of cytomegalovirus exposure and HLA in healthy donors. Vbeta (60) and Jbeta (13) primers were used in the PCR. Generated by immunoSEQ multiplex PCR, the TCRdb table keeps only in-frame clones and is missing some. Found here are around 96,000 clones, around 74% of them singletons; the top ten hold roughly 9.1%. Specimen: PBMCs. The source is a man aged 25 to 45 in good health and CMV-seropositive.

This clone was detected many times. The chain couples TRBV15 to TRBJ2-7; 9 bases map to TRBD1. Germline CDR1 and CDR2: LNHNV and YYDKDF (reference sequence). The CDR3 spans 17 residues. V trimming: 0 bases; J trimming: 4 bases; junction bases outside the gene matches: 10. The CDR3 reads CATSRDPHRGLMYEQYF. CDR3 bases: TGTGCCACCAGCAGAGACCCACACAGGGGGCTTATGTACGAGCAGTACTTC.

The CDR3 nucleotides are TGTGCCAGCAGCTTGGAGACAGGGGTCGTTTACAATGAGCAGTTCTTC. Its protein is CASSLETGVVYNEQFF. The chain employs TRBV5-6 and TRBJ2-1; 8 nucleotides match TRBD1. The junction had 6 bases not matched to a gene; V was cut back by 0 bases and J by 4 bases. Germline V CDR1 and CDR2: SGHDT, YYEEEE. CDR3 length: 16 residues.

As concerns this clone: This sample includes further DNA sequences coding for the same CDR3. The gene calls are TRBV5-1 and TRBJ2-5; the D gene is possibly TRBD1 (6 bases). The CDR3 is 14 amino acids. The V end was cut by 6 bases, the J end by 0 bases, with 12 bases between. Germline loops: CDR1 SGHRS, CDR2 YFSETQ. CDR3 protein: CASTITGYQETQYF. CDR3 bases: TGCGCCAGCACCATCACAGGGTACCAAGAGACCCAGTACTTC.